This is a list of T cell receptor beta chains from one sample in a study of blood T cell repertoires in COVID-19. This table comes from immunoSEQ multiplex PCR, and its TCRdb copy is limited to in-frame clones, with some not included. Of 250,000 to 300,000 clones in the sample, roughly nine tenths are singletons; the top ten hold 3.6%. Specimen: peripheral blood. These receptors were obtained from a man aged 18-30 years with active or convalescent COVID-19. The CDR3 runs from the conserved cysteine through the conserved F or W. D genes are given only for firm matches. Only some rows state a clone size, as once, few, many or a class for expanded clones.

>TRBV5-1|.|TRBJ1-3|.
CASSIGSSGNTIYF
TGCGCCAGCAGCATCGGTTCCTCTGGAAACACCATATATTTT
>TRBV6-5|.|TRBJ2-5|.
CASSRMSGAVETQYF
TGTGCCAGCAGTCGAATGAGCGGAGCTGTGGAGACCCAGTACTTC
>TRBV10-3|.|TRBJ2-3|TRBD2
CAISATSGTDTQYF
TGTGCCATCAGTGCAACTAGCGGGACAGATACGCAGTATTTT
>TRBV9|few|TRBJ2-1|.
CASSLRSAGHDNEQFF
TGTGCCAGCAGCCTCCGCTCGGCAGGGCACGACAATGAGCAGTTCTTC
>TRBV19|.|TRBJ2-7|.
CASSPDSYEQYF
TGTGCCAGTAGCCCGGACAGCTACGAGCAGTACTTC
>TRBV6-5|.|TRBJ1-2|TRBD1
CASRGQGGSYGYTF
TGTGCCAGCAGGGGACAGGGTGGATCCTATGGCTACACCTTC
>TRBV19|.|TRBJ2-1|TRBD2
CASSPLSGRDNEQFF
TGTGCCAGTAGTCCACTTTCCGGGAGGGACAATGAGCAGTTCTTC
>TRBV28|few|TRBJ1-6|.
CASMEENSPLHF
TGTGCCAGCATGGAGGAAAATTCACCCCTCCACTTT
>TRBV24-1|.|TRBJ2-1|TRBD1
CATSDFNRGANEQFF
TGTGCCACCAGTGATTTTAACAGGGGAGCCAATGAGCAGTTCTTC
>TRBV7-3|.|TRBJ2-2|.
CASSLSGTGREELFF
TGTGCCAGCAGCTTAAGCGGTACAGGCCGAGAAGAGCTGTTTTTT
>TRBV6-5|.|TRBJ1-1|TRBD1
CASSRVTGGTEAFF
TGTGCCAGCAGTCGAGTTACAGGGGGCACTGAAGCTTTCTTT
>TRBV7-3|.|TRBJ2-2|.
CASSSLPKTGELFF
TGTGCCAGCAGCTCACTTCCTAAAACCGGGGAGCTGTTTTTT
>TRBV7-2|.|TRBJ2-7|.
CASSLRVGGYEQYF
TGTGCCAGCAGCCTACGTGTGGGGGGCTACGAGCAGTACTTC
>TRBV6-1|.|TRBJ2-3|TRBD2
CASNLGGADTQYF
TGTGCCAGCAATCTGGGGGGGGCAGATACGCAGTATTTT
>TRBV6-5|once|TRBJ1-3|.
CASLQAGSSGNTIYF
TGTGCCAGCTTACAAGCGGGGAGCTCTGGAAACACCATATATTTT
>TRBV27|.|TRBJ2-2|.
CASSSLRSGELFF
TGTGCCAGCAGTTCTCTGAGGTCCGGGGAGCTGTTTTTT
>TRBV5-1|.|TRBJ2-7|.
CASSLDSQYEQYF
TGCGCCAGCAGCTTGGACAGTCAATACGAGCAGTACTTC
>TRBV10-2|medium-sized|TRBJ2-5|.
CASSESSLYETQYF
TGCGCCAGCAGTGAGTCATCACTTTACGAGACCCAGTACTTC
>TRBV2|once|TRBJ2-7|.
CASSSGRGLAYEQYF
TGTGCCAGCAGTTCAGGGCGGGGGCTTGCCTACGAGCAGTACTTC
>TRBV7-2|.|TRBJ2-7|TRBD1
CASSQGAGVYEQYF
TGTGCCAGCAGCCAGGGGGCAGGGGTCTACGAGCAGTACTTC
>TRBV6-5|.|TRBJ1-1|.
CASSPDRTEAFF
TGTGCCAGCAGCCCCGACAGAACTGAAGCTTTCTTT
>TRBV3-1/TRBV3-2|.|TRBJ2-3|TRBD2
CASSQAGGFTDTQYF
TGTGCCAGCAGCCAAGCGGGGGGGTTCACAGATACGCAGTATTTT
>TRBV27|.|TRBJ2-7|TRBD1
CASSSDRGQYEQYF
TGTGCCAGCAGTTCCGACAGGGGACAATACGAGCAGTACTTC
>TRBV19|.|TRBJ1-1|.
CASSIDSRFTEAFF
TGTGCCAGTAGTATCGACAGTCGATTCACTGAAGCTTTCTTT
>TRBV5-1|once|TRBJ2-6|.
CASRRFAGTGANVLTF
TGCGCCAGCAGGCGTTTCGCAGGTACTGGGGCCAACGTCCTGACTTTC
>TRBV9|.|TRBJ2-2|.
CASSVEVGGELFF
TGTGCCAGCAGCGTGGAGGTCGGCGGGGAGCTGTTTTTT
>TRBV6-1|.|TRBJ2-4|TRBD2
CASSEKLAGISKNIQYF
TGTGCCAGCAGTGAGAAACTAGCGGGGATTTCCAAAAACATTCAGTACTTC
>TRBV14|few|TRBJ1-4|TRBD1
CASSRDRGGEKLFF
TGTGCCAGCAGTCGTGACAGGGGTGGTGAAAAACTGTTTTTT
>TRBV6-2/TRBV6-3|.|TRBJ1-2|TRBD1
CASSPGQGPNGYTF
TGTGCCAGCAGTCCGGGACAGGGCCCTAATGGCTACACCTTC
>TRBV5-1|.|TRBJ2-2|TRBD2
CASSLFRGTSGRANTGELFF
TGCGCCAGCAGCTTGTTTCGCGGGACTAGCGGGAGGGCGAACACCGGGGAGCTGTTTTTT
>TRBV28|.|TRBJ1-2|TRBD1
CASSSWTGDGYTF
TGTGCCAGCAGTTCCTGGACAGGGGACGGCTACACCTTC
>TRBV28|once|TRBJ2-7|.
CASRETSSEQYF
TGTGCCAGCAGGGAAACTAGCTCCGAGCAGTACTTC
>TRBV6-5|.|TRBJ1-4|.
CASSYGAEGEKLFF
TGTGCCAGCAGTTACGGGGCAGAAGGGGAAAAACTGTTTTTT
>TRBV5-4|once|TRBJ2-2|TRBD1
CASSLGLGGAGTGELFF
TGTGCCAGCAGCTTGGGTCTAGGGGGCGCCGGAACCGGGGAGCTGTTTTTT
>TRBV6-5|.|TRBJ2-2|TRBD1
CASSQQGKRELFF
TGTGCCAGCAGTCAACAGGGGAAGAGGGAGCTGTTTTTT
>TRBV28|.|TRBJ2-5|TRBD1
CASSLYRGQETQYF
TGTGCCAGCAGTTTATACAGGGGGCAGGAGACCCAGTACTTC
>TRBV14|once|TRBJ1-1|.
CASSPFDVGTLRVGPKLNTEAFF
TGTGCCAGCAGCCCATTTGATGTAGGGACACTACGGGTTGGGCCTAAACTGAACACTGAAGCTTTCTTT
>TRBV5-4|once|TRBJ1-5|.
CASSLEGFGQPQHF
TGTGCCAGCAGCTTAGAGGGATTCGGACAGCCCCAGCATTTT
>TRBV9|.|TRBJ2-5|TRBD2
CASSPSGGAAQETQYF
TGTGCCAGCAGCCCGAGCGGGGGCGCTGCCCAAGAGACCCAGTACTTC
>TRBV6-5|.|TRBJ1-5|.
CASSYSRVGNQPQHF
TGTGCCAGCAGTTACTCGAGAGTGGGCAATCAGCCCCAGCATTTT
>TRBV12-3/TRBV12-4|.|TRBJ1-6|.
CASSHRYSPLHF
TGTGCCAGCAGCCACAGGTATTCACCCCTCCACTTT
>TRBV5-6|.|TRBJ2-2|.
CASSFTTTGELFF
TGTGCCAGCAGCTTTACAACTACAGGGGAGCTGTTTTTT
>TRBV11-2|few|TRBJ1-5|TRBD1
CASSLGKTGGDQPQHF
TGTGCCAGCAGCTTAGGGAAAACAGGGGGGGATCAGCCCCAGCATTTT
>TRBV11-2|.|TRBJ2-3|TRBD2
CASSAQTSGGKDTQYF
TGTGCCAGCAGCGCCCAAACTAGCGGGGGAAAGGATACGCAGTATTTT
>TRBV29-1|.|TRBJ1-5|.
CSVGTTGSDQPQHF
TGCAGCGTTGGGACCACAGGTTCGGATCAGCCCCAGCATTTT
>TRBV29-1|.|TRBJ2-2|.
CSVDGANTGELFF
TGCAGCGTTGACGGGGCGAACACCGGGGAGCTGTTTTTT
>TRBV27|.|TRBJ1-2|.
CASSLAGSNYGYTF
TGTGCCAGCAGTTTAGCCGGGTCTAACTATGGCTACACCTTC
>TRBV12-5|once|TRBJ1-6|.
CASGFAVTSPLHF
TGTGCTAGTGGTTTTGCGGTTACTTCACCCCTCCACTTT
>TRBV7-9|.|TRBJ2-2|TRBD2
CASRKGLAGVKNTGELFF
TGTGCCAGCAGGAAAGGACTAGCGGGGGTGAAGAACACCGGGGAGCTGTTTTTT
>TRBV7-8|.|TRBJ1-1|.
CASSLAGSGTEAFF
TGTGCCAGCAGCTTAGCGGGCAGTGGCACTGAAGCTTTCTTT
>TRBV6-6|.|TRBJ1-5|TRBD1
CATTEQGANQPQHF
TGTGCCACCACAGAACAGGGGGCCAATCAGCCCCAGCATTTT
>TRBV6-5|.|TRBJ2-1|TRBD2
CASSRTDRGESAQFF
TGTGCCAGCAGTCGGACGGACCGGGGGGAATCCGCGCAGTTCTTC
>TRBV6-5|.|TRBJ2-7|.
CASSSATGIYEQYF
TGTGCCAGCAGTTCGGCTACAGGGATCTACGAGCAGTACTTC
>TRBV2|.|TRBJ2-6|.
CASSSTDSGANVLTF
TGTGCCAGCAGTTCGACAGACTCTGGGGCCAACGTCCTGACTTTC
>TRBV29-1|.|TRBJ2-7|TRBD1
CSVTRQGRHEQYF
TGCAGCGTGACGAGACAGGGTAGACACGAGCAGTACTTC
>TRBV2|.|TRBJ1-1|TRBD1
CAGGQGDHTEAFF
TGTGCCGGAGGACAGGGGGATCACACTGAAGCTTTCTTT